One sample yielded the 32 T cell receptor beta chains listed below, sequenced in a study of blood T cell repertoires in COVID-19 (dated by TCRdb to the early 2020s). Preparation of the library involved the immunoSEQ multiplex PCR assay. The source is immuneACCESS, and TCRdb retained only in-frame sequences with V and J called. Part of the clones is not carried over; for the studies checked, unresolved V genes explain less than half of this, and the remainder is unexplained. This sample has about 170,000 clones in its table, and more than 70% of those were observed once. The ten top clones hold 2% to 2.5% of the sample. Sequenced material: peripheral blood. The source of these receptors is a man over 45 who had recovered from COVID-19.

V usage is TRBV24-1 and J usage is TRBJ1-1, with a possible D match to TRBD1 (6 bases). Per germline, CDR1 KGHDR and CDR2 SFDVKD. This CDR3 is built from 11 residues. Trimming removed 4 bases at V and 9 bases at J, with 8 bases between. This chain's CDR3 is CATSEGAQAFF. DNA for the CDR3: TGTGCCACCAGTGAGGGGGCTCAAGCTTTCTTT.

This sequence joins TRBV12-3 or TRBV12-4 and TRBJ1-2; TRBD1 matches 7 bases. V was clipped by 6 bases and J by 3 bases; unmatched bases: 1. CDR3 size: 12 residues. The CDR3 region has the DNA TGTGCCAGCAGGGGGACAGACTATGGCTACACCTTC. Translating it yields CASRGTDYGYTF.

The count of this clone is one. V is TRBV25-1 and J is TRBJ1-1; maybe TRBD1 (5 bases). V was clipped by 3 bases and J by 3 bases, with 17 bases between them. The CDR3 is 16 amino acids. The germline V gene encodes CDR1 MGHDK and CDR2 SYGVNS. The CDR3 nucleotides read TGTGCCAGCAGTGATTCGAGGGGCGCGGGGGACACTGAAGCTTTCTTT. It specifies CASSDSRGAGDTEAFF.

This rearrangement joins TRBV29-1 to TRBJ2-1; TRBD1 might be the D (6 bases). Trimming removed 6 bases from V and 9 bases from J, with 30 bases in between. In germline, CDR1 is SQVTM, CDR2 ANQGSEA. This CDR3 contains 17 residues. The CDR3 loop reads CSVDGMKGQSLRSEQFF. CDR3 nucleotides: TGCAGCGTCGATGGGATGAAAGGACAGTCACTGCGCAGTGAGCAGTTCTTC.

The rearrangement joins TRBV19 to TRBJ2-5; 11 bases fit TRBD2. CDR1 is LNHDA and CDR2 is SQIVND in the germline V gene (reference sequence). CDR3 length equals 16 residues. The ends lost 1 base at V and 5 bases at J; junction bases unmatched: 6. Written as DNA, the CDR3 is TGTGCCAGTAGTATAGGACTAGCGGGAAACAGGGAGACCCAGTACTTC. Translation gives CASSIGLAGNRETQYF.

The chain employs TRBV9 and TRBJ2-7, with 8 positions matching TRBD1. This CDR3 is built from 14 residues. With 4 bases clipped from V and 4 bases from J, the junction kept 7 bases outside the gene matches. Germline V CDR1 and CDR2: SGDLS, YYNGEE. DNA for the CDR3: TGTGCCAGCAGCCAAGGGACAGGTCCTTACGAGCAGTACTTC. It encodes CASSQGTGPYEQYF.

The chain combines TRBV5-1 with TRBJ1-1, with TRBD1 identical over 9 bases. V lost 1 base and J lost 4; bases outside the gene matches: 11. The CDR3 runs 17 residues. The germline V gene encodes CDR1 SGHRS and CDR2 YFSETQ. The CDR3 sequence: CASSLNPTGGMSTEAFF. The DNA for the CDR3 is TGCGCCAGCAGCTTGAATCCCACAGGGGGCATGAGCACTGAAGCTTTCTTT. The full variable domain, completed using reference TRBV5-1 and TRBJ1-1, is KAGVTQTPRYLIKTRGQQVTLSCSPISGHRSVSWYQQTPGQGLQFLFEYFSETQRNKGNFPGRFSGRQFSNSRSEMNVSTLELGDSALYLCASSLNPTGGMSTEAFFGQGTRLTVV.

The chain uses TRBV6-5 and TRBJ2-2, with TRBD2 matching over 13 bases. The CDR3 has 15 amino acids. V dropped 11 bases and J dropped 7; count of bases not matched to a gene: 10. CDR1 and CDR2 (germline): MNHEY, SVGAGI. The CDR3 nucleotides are TGTGCCGGGAGGACTAGCGGGAGCGCGGGCGGGGAGCTGTTTTTT. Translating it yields CAGRTSGSAGGELFF.

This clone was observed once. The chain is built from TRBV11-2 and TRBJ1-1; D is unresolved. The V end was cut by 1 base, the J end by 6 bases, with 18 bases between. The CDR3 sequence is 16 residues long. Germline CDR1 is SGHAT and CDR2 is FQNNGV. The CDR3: CASSLGRAAGGPEAFF. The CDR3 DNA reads TGTGCCAGCAGCTTAGGGCGGGCAGCTGGCGGCCCTGAAGCTTTCTTT.

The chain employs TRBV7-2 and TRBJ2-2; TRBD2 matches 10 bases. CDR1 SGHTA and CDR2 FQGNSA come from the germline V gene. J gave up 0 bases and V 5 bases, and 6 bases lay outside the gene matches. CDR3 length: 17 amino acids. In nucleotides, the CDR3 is TGTGCCAGCAGCCTACGACTAGCGGGTCCGAACACCGGGGAGCTGTTTTTT. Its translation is CASSLRLAGPNTGELFF.

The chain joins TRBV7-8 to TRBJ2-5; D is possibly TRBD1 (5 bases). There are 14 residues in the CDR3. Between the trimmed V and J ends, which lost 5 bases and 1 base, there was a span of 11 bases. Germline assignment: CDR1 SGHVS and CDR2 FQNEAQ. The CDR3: CASSQTEIQETQYF. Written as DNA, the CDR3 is TGTGCCAGCAGCCAGACAGAAATCCAAGAGACCCAGTACTTC.

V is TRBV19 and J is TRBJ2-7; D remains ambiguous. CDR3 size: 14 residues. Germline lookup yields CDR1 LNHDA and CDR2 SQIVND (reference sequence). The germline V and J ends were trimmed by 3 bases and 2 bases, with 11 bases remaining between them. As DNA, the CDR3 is TGTGCCAGTAGTATGTCAGGCAAGACCTACGAGCAGTACTTC. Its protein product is CASSMSGKTYEQYF.

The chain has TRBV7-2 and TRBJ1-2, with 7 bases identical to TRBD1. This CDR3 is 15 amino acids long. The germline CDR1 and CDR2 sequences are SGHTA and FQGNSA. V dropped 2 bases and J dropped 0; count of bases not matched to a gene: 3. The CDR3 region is CASSLRDRTNYGYTF. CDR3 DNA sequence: TGTGCCAGCAGCTTAAGGGACAGAACTAACTATGGCTACACCTTC.

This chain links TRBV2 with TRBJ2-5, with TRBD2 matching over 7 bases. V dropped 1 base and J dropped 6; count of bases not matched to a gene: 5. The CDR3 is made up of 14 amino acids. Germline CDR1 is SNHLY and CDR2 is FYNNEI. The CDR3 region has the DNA TGTGCCAGCAGTGAAGATCGAGCGGGGAAGACCCAGTACTTC. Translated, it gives CASSEDRAGKTQYF. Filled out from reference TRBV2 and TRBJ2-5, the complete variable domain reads EPEVTQTPSHQVTQMGQEVILRCVPISNHLYFYWYRQILGQKVEFLVSFYNNEISEKSEIFDDQFSVERPDGSNFTLKIRSTKLEDSAMYFCASSEDRAGKTQYFGPGTRLLVL.

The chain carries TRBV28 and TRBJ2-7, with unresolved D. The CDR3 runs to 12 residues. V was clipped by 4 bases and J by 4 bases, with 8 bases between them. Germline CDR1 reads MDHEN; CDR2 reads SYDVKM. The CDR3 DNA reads TGTGCCAGCAGTTCCCCCAATTACGAGCAGTACTTC. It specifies CASSSPNYEQYF.

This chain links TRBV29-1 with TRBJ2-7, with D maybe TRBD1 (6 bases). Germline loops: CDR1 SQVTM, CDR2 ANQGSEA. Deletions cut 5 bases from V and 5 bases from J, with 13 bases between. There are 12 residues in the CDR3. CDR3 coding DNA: TGCAGCGTTAGAACAGGGATTAACGAGCAGTACTTC. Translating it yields CSVRTGINEQYF.

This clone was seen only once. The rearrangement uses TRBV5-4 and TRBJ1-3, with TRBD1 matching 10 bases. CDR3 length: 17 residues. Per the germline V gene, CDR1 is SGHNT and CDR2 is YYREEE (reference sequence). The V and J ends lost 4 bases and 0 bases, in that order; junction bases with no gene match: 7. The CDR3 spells CASSAPGTGVSGNTIYF. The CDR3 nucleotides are TGTGCCAGCAGCGCCCCCGGGACAGGGGTCTCTGGAAACACCATATATTTT. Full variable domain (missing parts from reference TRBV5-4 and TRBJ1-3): ETGVTQSPTHLIKTRGQQVTLRCSSQSGHNTVSWYQQALGQGPQFIFQYYREEENGRGNFPPRFSGLQFPNYSSELNVNALELDDSALYLCASSAPGTGVSGNTIYFGEGSWLTVV.

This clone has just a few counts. As DNA, the CDR3 is TGTGCCAGCAGCCGACTGGGGCGGGGGACGTACCAAGAGACCCAGTACTTC. It is translated as CASSRLGRGTYQETQYF. The chain links TRBV5-4 to TRBJ2-5; 7 bases agree with TRBD2. Germline CDR1 is SGHNT and CDR2 is YYREEE (reference sequence). The ends lost 4 bases at V and 0 bases at J; junction bases unmatched: 12. This CDR3 is 17 amino acids long.

The CDR3 region is CASRIGTTSNQPQHF. CDR3 nucleotide sequence: TGTGCCAGCAGAATAGGGACAACTAGCAATCAGCCCCAGCATTTT. The rearrangement uses TRBV27 and TRBJ1-5; D possibly corresponds to TRBD1 (6 bases). CDR1 and CDR2 (germline): MNHEY, SMNVEV (reference sequence). The germline V and J ends were trimmed by 6 bases and 0 bases, with 12 bases remaining between them. The CDR3 has 15 amino acids.

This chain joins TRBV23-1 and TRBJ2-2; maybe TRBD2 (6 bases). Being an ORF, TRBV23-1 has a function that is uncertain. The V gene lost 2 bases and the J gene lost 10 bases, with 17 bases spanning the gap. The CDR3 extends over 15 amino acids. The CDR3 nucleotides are TGCGCCAGCAGTCAACCCCAGCGGAGGCGGGAGGAGCTGTTTTTT. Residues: CASSQPQRRREELFF.

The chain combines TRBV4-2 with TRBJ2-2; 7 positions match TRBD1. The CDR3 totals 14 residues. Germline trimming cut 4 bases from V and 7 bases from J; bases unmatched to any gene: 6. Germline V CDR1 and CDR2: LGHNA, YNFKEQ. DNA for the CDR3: TGTGCCAGCAGCCCGGCACAGGGGAACGGGGAGCTGTTTTTT. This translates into CASSPAQGNGELFF.

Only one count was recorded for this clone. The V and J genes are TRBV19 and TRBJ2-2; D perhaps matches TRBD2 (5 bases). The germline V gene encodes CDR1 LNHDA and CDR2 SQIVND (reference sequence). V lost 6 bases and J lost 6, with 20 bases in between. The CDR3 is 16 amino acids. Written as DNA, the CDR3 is TGTGCCAGTAGGGATGGCGCGGGTGTACTGGCCGGGGAGCTGTTTTTT. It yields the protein CASRDGAGVLAGELFF.

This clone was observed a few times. CDR3 sequence: CASSLTRTGFSGELFF. CDR3 sequence (DNA): TGTGCCAGCAGCTTAACGAGAACAGGGTTCTCCGGGGAGCTGTTTTTT. The gene calls are TRBV7-3 and TRBJ2-2; weak D call: TRBD1 (6 bases). The CDR3 contains 16 residues. Trimming removed 0 bases at V and 6 bases at J, with 14 bases between. Germline loops: CDR1 SGHTA, CDR2 FQGTGA. Drawing the rest from reference TRBV7-3 and TRBJ2-2, the complete variable domain is GAGVSQTPSNKVTEKGKYVELRCDPISGHTALYWYRQSLGQGPEFLIYFQGTGAADDSGLPNDRFFAVRPEGSVSTLKIQRTERGDSAVYLCASSLTRTGFSGELFFGEGSRLTVL.

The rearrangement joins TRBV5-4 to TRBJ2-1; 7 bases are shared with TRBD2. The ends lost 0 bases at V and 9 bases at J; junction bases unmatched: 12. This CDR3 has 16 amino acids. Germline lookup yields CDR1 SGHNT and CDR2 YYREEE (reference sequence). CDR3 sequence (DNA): TGTGCCAGCAGCTTGGTCGCGGGAGTGGTAGCGGTTGAGCAGTTCTTC. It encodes CASSLVAGVVAVEQFF.

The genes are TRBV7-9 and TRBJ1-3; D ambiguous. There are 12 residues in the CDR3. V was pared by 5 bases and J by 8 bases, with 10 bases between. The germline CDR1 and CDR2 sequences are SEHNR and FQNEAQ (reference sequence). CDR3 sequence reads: CASSLTGDTIYF. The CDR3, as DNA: TGTGCCAGCAGCCTAACCGGGGACACCATATATTTT.

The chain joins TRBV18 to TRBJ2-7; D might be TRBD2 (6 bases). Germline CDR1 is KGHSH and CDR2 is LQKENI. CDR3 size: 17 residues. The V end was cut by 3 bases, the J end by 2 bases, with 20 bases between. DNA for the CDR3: TGTGCCAGCTCACCTCCCTTGGGTAGCGGTACGACCTACGAGCAGTACTTC. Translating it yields CASSPPLGSGTTYEQYF.

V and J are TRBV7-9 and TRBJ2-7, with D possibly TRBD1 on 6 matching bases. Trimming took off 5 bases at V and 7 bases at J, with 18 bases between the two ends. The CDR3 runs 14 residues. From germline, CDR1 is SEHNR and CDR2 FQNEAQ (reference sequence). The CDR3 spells CASSITGTSNEQYF. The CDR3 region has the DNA TGTGCCAGCAGCATAACCGGGACATCTAATGAGCAGTACTTC.

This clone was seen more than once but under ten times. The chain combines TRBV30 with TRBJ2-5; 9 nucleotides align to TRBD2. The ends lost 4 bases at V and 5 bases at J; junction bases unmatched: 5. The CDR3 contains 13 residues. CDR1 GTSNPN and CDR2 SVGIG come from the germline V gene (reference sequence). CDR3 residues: CAWKGAGGETQYF. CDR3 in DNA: TGTGCCTGGAAAGGCGCGGGAGGGGAGACCCAGTACTTC.

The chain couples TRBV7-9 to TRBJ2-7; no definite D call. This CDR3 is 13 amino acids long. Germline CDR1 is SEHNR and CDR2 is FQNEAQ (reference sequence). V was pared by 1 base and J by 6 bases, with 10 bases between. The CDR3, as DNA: TGTGCCAGCAGCTTAGTTAGTCCCCCCGAGCAGTACTTC. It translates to CASSLVSPPEQYF.

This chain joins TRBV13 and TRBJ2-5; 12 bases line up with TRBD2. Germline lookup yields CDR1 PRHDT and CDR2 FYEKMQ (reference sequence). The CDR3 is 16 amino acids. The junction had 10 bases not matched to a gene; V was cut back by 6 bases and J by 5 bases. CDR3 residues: CASSRLAGARGETQYF. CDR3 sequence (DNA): TGTGCCAGCAGTAGACTAGCGGGAGCAAGGGGGGAGACCCAGTACTTC. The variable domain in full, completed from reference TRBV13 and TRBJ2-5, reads AAGVIQSPRHLIKEKRETATLKCYPIPRHDTVYWYQQGPGQDPQFLISFYEKMQSDKGSIPDRFSAQQFSDYHSELNMSSLELGDSALYFCASSRLAGARGETQYFGPGTRLLVL.

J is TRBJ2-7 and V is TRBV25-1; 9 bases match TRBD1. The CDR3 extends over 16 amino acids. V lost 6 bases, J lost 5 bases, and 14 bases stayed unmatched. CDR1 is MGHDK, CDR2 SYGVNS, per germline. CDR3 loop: CASRPHATGGGNEQYF. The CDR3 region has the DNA TGTGCCAGCAGGCCCCACGCGACAGGGGGTGGGAACGAGCAGTACTTC.

DNA for the CDR3: TGCGCCAGCAGCCAAGAAGGGACTAGCCCCACAGATACGCAGTATTTT. It encodes CASSQEGTSPTDTQYF. The rearrangement links TRBV4-3 to TRBJ2-3; TRBD2 matches at 9 bases. The V gene end was trimmed by 0 bases and the J gene end by 2 bases; junction bases not matched to a gene: 3. CDR3 length: 16 residues. The germline V gene encodes CDR1 LGHNA and CDR2 YSLEER.